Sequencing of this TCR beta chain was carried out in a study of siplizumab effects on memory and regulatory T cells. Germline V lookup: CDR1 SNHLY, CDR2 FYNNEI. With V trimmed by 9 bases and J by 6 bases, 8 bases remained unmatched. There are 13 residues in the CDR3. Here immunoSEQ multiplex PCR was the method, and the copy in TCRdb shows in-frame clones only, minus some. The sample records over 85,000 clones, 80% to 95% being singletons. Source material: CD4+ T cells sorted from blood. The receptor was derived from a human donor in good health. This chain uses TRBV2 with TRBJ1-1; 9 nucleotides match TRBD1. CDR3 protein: CARRGTGIAEAFF. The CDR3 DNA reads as TGTGCCAGGAGAGGGACAGGGATCGCTGAAGCTTTCTTT.